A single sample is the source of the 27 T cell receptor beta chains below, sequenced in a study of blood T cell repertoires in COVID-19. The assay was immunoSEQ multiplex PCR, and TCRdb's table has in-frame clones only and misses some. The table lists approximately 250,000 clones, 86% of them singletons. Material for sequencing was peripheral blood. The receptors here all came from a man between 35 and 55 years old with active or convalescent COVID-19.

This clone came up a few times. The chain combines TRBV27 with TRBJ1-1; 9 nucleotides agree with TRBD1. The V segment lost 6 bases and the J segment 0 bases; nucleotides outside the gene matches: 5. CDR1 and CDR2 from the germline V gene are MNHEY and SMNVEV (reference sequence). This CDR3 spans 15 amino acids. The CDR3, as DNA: TGTGCCAGCAGGGGGACAGGGCTAATGAACACTGAAGCTTTCTTT. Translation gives CASRGTGLMNTEAFF.

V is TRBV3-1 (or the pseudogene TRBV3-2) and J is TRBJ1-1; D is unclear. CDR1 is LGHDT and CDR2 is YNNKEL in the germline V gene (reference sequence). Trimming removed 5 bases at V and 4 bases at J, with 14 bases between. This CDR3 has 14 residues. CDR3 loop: CASSEAPPSTEAFF. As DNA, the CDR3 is TGTGCCAGCAGCGAAGCCCCTCCCAGCACTGAAGCTTTCTTT.

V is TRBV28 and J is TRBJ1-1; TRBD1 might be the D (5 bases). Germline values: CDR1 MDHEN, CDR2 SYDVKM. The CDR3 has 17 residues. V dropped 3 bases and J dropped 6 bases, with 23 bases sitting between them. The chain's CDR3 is CASSLSRVDLKIAEAFF. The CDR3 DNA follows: TGTGCCAGCAGTTTGTCCAGGGTGGATCTCAAAATCGCTGAAGCTTTCTTT.

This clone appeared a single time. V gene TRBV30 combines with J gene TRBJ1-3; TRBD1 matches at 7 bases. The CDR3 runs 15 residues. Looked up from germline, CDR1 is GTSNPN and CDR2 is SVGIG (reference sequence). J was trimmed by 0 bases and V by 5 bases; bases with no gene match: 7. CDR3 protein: CAWSQQGTSGNTIYF. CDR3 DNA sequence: TGTGCCTGGTCGCAACAGGGGACCTCTGGAAACACCATATATTTT.

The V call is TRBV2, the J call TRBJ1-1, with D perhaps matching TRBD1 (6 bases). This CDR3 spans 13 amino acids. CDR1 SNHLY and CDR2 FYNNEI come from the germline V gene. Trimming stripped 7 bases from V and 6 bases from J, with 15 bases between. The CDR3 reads CASNLQGRPEAFF. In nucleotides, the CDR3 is TGTGCCAGCAATCTCCAGGGGCGGCCTGAAGCTTTCTTT.

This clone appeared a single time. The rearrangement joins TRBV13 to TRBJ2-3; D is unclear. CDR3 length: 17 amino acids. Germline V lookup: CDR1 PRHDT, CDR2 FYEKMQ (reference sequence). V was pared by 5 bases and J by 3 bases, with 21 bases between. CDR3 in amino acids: CASSTSGPAEITDTQYF. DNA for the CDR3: TGTGCCAGCAGCACCTCAGGTCCGGCAGAAATAACAGATACGCAGTATTTT.

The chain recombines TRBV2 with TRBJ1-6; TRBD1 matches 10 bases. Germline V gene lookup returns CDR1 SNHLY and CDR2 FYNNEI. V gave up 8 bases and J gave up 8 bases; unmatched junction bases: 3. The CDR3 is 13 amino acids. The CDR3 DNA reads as TGTGCCAGCGGGGGACAGGGGTATTCACCCCTCCACTTT. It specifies CASGGQGYSPLHF.

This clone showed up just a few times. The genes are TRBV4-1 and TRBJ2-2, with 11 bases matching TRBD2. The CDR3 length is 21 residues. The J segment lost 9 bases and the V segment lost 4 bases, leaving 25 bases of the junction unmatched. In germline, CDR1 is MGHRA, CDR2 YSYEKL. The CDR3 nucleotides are TGCGCCAGCAGCCCAACAAGATTGGAGACTAGCGGGATGGGGGACCGTAGGGAGCTGTTTTTT. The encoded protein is CASSPTRLETSGMGDRRELFF.

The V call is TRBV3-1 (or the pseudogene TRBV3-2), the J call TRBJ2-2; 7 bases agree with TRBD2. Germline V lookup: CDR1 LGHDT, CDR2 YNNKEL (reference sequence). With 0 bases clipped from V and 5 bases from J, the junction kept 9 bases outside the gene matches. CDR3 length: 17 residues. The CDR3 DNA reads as TGTGCCAGCAGCCAAGATTGGGCTAGCGGTTTAACCGGGGAGCTGTTTTTT. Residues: CASSQDWASGLTGELFF.

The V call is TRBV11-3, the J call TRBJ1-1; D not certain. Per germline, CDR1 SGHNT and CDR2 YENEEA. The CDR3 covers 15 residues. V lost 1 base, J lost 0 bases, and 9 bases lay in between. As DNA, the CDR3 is TGTGCCAGCAGCTTAGTATCTAGCATGAACACTGAAGCTTTCTTT. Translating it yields CASSLVSSMNTEAFF.

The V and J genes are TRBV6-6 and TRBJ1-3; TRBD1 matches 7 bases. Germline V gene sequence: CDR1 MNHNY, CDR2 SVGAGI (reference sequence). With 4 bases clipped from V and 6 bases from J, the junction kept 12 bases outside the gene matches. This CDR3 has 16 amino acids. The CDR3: CASSSAKGGAENTIYF. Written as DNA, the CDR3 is TGTGCCAGCAGTTCAGCGAAAGGGGGCGCGGAAAACACCATATATTTT.

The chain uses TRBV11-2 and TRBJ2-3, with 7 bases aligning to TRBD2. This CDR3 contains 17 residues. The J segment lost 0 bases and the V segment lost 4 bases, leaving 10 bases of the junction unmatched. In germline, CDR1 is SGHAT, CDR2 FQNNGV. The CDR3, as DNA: TGTGCCAGCAGCTCGGGAATCGGTAGCGGGAGCACAGATACGCAGTATTTT. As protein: CASSSGIGSGSTDTQYF.

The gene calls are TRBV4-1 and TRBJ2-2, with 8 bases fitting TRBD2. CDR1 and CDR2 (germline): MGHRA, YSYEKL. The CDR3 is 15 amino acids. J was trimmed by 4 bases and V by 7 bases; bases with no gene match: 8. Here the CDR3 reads CASTPGGSSTGELFF. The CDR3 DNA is TGCGCCAGCACCCCGGGGGGGTCCTCCACCGGGGAGCTGTTTTTT.

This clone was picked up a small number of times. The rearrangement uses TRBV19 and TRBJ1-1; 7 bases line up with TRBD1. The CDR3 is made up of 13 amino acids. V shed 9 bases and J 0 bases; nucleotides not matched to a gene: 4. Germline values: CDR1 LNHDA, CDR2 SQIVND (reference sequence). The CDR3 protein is CASSGQVNTEAFF. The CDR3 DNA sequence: TGTGCCAGCTCTGGACAGGTGAACACTGAAGCTTTCTTT.

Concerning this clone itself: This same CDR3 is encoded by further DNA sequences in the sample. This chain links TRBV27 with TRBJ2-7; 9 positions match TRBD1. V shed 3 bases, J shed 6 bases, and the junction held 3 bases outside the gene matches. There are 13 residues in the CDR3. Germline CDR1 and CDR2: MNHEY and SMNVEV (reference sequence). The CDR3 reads CASSLGQGGEQYF. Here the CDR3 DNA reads TGTGCCAGCAGTTTGGGACAGGGCGGCGAGCAGTACTTC.

This CDR3 is CASSLSVGGGYTF. As DNA, the CDR3 is TGTGCCAGCAGTTTATCGGTCGGAGGGGGCTACACCTTC. The J gene is TRBJ1-2, the V gene TRBV28; D gene ambiguous. This CDR3 comprises 13 residues. V was trimmed by 1 base and J by 8 bases, leaving 11 bases between them. The germline V gene encodes CDR1 MDHEN and CDR2 SYDVKM.

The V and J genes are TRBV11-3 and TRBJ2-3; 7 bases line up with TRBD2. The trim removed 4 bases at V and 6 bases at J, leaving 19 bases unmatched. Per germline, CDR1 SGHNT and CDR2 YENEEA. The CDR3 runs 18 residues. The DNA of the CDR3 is TGTGCCAGCAGCTCAAGGGAAGCGGGATGGTCGACGGGGGATACGCAGTATTTT. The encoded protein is CASSSREAGWSTGDTQYF.

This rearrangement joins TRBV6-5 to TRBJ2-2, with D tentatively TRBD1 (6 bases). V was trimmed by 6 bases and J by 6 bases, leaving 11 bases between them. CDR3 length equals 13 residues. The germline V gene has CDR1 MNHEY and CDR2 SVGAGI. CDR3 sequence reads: CASRGTSAGELFF. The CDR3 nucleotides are TGTGCCAGCAGGGGGACAAGTGCCGGGGAGCTGTTTTTT.

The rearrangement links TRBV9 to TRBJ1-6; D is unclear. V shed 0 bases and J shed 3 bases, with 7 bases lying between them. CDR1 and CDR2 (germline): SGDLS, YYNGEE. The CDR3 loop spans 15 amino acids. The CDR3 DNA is TGTGCCAGCAGCGTAGTGGCGGACTATAATTCACCCCTCCACTTT. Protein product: CASSVVADYNSPLHF.

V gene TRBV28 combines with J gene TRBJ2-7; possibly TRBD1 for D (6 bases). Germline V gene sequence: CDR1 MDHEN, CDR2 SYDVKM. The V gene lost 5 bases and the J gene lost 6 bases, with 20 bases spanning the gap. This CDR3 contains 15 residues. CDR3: CASSLPQGTFGEQYF. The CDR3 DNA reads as TGTGCCAGCAGTCTCCCGCAGGGGACCTTCGGCGAGCAGTACTTC.

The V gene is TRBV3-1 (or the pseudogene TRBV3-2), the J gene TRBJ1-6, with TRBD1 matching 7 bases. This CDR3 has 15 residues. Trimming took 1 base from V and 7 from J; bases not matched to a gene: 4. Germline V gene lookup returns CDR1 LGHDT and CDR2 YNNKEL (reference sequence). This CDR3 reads CASSQAGTANSPLHF. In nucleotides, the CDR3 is TGTGCCAGCAGCCAAGCCGGGACAGCAAATTCACCCCTCCACTTT.

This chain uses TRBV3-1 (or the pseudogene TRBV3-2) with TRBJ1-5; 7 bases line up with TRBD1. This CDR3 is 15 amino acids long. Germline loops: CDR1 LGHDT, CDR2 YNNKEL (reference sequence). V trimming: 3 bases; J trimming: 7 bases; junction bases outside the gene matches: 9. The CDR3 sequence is CASSQERQGPQPQHF. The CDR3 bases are TGTGCCAGCAGCCAGGAACGACAGGGACCCCAGCCCCAGCATTTT.

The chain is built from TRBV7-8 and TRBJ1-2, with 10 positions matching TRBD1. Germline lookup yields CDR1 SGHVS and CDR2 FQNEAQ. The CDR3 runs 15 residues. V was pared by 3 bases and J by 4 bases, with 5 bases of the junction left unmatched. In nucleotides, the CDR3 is TGTGCCAGCAGCTTGGACAGGGGGATTGTCTATGGCTACACCTTC. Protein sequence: CASSLDRGIVYGYTF. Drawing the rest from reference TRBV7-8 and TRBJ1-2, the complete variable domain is GAGVSQSPRYKVAKRGQDVALRCDPISGHVSLFWYQQALGQGPEFLTYFQNEAQLDKSGLPSDRFFAERPEGSVSTLKIQRTQQEDSAVYLCASSLDRGIVYGYTFGSGTRLTVV.

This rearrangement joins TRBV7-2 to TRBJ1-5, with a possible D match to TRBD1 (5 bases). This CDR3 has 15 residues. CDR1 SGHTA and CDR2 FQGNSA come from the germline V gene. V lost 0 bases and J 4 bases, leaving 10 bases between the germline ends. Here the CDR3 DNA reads TGTGCCAGCAGCTTAGCAGGGGTTCCTAATCAGCCCCAGCATTTT. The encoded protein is CASSLAGVPNQPQHF. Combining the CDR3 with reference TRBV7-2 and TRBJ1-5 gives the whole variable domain GAGVSQSPSNKVTEKGKDVELRCDPISGHTALYWYRQSLGQGLEFLIYFQGNSAPDKSGLPSDRFSAERTGGSVSTLTIQRTQQEDSAVYLCASSLAGVPNQPQHFGDGTRLSIL.

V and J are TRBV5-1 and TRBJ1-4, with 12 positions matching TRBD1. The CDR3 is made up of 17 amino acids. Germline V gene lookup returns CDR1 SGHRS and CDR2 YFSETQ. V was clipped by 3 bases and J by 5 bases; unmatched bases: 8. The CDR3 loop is CASSSSGTGGGNEKLFF. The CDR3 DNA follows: TGCGCCAGCAGCTCCTCCGGGACAGGGGGCGGGAATGAAAAACTGTTTTTT.

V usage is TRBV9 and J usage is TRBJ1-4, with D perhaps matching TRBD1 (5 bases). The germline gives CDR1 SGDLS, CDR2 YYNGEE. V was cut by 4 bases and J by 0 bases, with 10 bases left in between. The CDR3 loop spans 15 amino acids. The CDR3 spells CASSPHRTTNEKLFF. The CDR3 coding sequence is TGTGCCAGCAGCCCGCACAGGACAACTAATGAAAAACTGTTTTTT. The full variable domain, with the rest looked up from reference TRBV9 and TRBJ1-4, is DSGVTQTPKHLITATGQRVTLRCSPRSGDLSVYWYQQSLDQGLQFLIQYYNGEERAKGNILERFSAQQFPDLHSELNLSSLELGDSALYFCASSPHRTTNEKLFFGSGTQLSVL.

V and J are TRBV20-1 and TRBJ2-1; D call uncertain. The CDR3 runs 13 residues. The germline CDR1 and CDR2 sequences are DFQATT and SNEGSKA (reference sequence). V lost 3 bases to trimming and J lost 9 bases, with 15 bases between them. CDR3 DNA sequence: TGCAGTGCTAGTTACCGGGTTAGAGGTGAGCAGTTCTTC. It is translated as CSASYRVRGEQFF.